This TCR beta chain comes out of a study of blood T cell repertoires in COVID-19. On the study more broadly: From T cells, B-cell-depleted T cells, or PBMCs came the material, which was cDNA or gDNA.

V was shortened by 6 bases and J by 2 bases, with 4 bases between the two germline ends. This CDR3 spans 11 amino acids. The germline V gene encodes CDR1 SEHNR and CDR2 FQNEAQ (reference sequence). Profiling relied on immunoSEQ multiplex PCR, and the TCRdb table lists in-frame clones only, not all of them. The sample yields fewer than 500,000 clones, around 89% seen once. Participant reports of clinical history set cohort assignment. Symptom resolution, clearance, or two negative PCRs marked the recovered donors of Cohort 3. This chain uses TRBV7-9 with TRBJ1-1; D uncertain. Sequences were obtained from PBMCs or T cells enriched from blood (not recorded which). The clonotype was recovered from a man aged 30-40 years who had recovered from COVID-19. CDR3 DNA: TGTGCCAGCAGTACAAACACTGAAGCTTTCTTT. Its translation: CASSTNTEAFF.